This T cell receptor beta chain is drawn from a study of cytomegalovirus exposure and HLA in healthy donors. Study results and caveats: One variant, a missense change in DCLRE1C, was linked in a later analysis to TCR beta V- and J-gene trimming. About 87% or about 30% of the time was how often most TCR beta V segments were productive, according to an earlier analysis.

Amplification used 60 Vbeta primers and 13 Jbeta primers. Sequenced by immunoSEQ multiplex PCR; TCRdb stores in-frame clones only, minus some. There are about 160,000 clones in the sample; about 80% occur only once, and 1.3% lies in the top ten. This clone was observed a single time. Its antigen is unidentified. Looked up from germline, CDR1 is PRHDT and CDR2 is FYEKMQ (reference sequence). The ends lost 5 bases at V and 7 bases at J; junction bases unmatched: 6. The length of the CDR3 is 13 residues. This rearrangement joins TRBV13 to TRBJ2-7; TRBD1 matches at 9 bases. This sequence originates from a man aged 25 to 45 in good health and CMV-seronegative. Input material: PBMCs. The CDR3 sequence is CASSTRTGVEQYF. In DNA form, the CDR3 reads TGTGCCAGCAGCACGCGGACAGGGGTAGAGCAGTACTTC. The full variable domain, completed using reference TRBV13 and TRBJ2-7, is AAGVIQSPRHLIKEKRETATLKCYPIPRHDTVYWYQQGPGQDPQFLISFYEKMQSDKGSIPDRFSAQQFSDYHSELNMSSLELGDSALYFCASSTRTGVEQYFGPGTRLTVT.